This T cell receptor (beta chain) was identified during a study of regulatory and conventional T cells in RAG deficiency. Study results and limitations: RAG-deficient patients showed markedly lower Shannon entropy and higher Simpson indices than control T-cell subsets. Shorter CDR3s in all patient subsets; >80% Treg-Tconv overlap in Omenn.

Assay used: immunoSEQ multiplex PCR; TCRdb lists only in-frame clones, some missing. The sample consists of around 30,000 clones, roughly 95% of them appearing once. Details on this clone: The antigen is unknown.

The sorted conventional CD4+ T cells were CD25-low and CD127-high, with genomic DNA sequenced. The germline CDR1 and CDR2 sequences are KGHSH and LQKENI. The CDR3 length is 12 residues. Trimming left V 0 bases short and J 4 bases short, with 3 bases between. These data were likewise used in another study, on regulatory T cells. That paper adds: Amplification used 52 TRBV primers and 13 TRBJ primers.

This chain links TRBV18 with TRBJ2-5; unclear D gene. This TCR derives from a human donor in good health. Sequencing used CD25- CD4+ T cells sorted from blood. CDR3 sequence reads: CASSPPRETQYF. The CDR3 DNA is TGTGCCAGCTCACCACCCAGAGAGACCCAGTACTTC.